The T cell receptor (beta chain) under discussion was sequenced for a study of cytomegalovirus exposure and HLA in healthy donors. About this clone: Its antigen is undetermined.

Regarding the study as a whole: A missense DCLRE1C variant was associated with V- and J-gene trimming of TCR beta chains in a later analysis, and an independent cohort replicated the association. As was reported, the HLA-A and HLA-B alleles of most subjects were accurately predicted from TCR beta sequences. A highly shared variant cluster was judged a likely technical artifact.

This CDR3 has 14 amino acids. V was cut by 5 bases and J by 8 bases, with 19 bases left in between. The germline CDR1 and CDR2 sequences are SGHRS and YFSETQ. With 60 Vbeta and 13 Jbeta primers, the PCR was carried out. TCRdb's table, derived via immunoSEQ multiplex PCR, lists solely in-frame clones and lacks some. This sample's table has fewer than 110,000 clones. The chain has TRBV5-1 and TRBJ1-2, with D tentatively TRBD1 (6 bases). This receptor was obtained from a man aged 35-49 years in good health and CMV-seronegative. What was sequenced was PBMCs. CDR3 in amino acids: CASRAGEPWDGYTF. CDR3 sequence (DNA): TGCGCCAGCAGGGCAGGGGAGCCTTGGGACGGCTACACCTTC.